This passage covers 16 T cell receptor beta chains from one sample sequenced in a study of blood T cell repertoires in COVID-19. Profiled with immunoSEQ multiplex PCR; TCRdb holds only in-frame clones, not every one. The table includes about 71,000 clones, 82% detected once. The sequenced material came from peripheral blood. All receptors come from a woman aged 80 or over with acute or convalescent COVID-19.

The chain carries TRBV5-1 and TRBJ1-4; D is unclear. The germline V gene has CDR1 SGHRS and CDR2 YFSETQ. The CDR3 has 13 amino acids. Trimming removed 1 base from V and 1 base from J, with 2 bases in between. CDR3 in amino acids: CASSLQTNEKLFF. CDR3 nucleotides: TGCGCCAGCAGCTTGCAAACTAATGAAAAACTGTTTTTT.

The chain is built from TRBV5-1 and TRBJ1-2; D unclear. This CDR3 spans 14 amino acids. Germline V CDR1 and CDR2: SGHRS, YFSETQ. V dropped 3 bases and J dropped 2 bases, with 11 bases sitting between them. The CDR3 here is CASSSTGGNYGYTF. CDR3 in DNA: TGCGCCAGCAGCTCTACGGGTGGGAACTATGGCTACACCTTC.

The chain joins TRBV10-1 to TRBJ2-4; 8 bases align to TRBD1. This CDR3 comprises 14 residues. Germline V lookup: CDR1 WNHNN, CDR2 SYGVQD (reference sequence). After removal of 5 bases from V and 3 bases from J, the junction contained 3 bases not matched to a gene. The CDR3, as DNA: TGCGCCAGCAGTTCGGACAGGGTCAAAAACATTCAGTACTTC. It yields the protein CASSSDRVKNIQYF.

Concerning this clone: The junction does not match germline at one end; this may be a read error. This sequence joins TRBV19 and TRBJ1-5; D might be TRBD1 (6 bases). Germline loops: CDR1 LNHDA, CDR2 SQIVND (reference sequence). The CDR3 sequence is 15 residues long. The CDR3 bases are TGTGCCAGTAGTACTCAGGGGATGAGCAGTCAGCCCCAGCATTTT. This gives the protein CASSTQGMSSQPQHF.

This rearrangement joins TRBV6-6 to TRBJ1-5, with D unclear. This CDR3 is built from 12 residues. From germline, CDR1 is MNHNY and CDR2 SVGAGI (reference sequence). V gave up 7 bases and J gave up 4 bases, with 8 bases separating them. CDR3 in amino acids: CASTQMNQPQHF. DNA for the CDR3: TGTGCCAGCACCCAGATGAATCAGCCCCAGCATTTT.

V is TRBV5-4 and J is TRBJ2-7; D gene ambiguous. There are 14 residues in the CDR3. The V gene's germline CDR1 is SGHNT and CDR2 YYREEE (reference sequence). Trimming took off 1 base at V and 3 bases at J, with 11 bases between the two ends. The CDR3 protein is CASSLPGSDYEQYF. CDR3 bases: TGTGCCAGCAGCTTGCCAGGTTCCGACTACGAGCAGTACTTC.

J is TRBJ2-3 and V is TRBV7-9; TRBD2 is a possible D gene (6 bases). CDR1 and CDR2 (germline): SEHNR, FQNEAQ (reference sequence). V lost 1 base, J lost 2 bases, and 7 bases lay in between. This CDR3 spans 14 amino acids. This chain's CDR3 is CASSLVADTDTQYF. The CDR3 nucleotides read TGTGCCAGCAGCTTAGTAGCGGACACAGATACGCAGTATTTT.

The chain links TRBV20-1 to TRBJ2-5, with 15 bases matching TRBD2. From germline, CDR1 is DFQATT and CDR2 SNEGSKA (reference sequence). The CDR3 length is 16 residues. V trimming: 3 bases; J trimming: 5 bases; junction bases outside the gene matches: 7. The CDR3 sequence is CSASSGTSGRLETQYF. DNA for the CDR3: TGCAGTGCTAGTTCTGGGACTAGCGGGAGGCTTGAGACCCAGTACTTC.

CDR3 in DNA: TGTGCCACCAGTGACGGCAGGGGGCACCAGCCCCAGCATTTT. Translated: CATSDGRGHQPQHF. The V call is TRBV24-1, the J call TRBJ1-5, with TRBD1 identical over 8 bases. Germline V gives CDR1 KGHDR, CDR2 SFDVKD. Trimming cost V 4 bases and J 7 bases; bases outside gene matches: 5. This CDR3 is built from 14 residues.

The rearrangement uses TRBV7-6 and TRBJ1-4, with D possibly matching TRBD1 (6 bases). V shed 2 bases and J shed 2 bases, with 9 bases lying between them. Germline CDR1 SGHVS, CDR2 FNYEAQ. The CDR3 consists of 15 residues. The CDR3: CASSLWGQTNEKLFF. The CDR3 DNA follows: TGTGCCAGCAGCTTATGGGGGCAGACTAATGAAAAACTGTTTTTT.

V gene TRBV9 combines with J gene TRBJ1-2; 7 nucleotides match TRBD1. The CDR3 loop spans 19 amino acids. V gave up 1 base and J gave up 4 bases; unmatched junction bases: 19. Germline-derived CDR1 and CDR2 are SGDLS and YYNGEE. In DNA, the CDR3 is TGTGCCAGCAGCGTAAGTCGCGGCTCAGGGGGTGGTCAACTCTATGGCTACACCTTC. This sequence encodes CASSVSRGSGGGQLYGYTF.

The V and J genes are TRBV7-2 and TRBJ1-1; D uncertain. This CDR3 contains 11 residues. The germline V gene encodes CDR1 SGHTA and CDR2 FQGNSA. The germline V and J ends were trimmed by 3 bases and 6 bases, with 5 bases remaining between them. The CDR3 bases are TGTGCCAGCAGCTTCTTATCTGAAGCTTTCTTT. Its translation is CASSFLSEAFF.

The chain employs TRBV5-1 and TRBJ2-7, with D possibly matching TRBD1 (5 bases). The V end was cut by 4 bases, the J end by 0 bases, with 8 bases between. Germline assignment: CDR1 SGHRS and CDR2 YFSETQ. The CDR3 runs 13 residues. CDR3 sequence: CASSLGASYEQYF. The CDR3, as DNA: TGCGCCAGCAGCCTAGGGGCCTCCTACGAGCAGTACTTC.

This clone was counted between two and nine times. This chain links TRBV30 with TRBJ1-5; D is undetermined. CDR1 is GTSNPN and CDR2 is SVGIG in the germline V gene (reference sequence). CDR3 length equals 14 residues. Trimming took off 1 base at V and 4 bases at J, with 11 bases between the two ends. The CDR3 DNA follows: TGTGCCTGGAGTGAATTGGGGAGGAATCAGCCCCAGCATTTT. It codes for CAWSELGRNQPQHF.

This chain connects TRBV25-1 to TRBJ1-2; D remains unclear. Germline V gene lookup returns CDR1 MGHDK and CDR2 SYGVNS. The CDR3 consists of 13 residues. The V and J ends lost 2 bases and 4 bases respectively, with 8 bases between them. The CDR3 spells CASSETTVYGYTF. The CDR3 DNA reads TGTGCCAGCAGTGAAACGACTGTCTATGGCTACACCTTC.

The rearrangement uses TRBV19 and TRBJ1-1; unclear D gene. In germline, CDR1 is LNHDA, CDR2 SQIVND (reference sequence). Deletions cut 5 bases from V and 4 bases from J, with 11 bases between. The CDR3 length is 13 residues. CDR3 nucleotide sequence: TGTGCCAGTAGTCAACACAGAGCCACTGAAGCTTTCTTT. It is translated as CASSQHRATEAFF.